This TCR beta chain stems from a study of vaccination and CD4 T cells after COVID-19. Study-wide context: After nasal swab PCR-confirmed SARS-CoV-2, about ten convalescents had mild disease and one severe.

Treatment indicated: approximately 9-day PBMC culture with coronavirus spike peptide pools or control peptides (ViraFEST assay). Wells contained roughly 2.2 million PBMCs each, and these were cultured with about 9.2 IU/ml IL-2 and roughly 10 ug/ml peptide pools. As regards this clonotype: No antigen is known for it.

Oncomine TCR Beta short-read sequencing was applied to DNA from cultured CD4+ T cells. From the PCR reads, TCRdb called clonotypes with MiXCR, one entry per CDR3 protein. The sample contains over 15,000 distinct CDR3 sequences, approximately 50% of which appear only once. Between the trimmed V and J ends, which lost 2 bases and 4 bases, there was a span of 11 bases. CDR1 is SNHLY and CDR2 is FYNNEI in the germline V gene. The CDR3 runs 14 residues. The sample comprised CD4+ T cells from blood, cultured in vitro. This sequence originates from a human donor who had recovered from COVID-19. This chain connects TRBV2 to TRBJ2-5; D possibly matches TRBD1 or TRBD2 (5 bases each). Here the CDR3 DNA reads TGTGCCAGCAGTGAAACTAGGGGCGGAGAGACCCAGTACTTC. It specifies CASSETRGGETQYF.